The next 10 T cell receptor beta chains were all read from a single sample in a study of T cell changes during pregnancy in multiple sclerosis. Using immunoSEQ multiplex PCR, the repertoire was profiled, and TCRdb retains in-frame clones only, with some absent. The data contain some 41,000 clones, approximately 90% of them singletons. The sequences come from CD4+ T cells from peripheral blood mononuclear cells, collected in the first trimester of pregnancy. Receptor source: a female donor with multiple sclerosis, enrolled in a pregnancy study.

J is TRBJ2-3 and V is TRBV7-8, with D possibly being TRBD2 (6 bases). V was pared by 5 bases and J by 0 bases, with 15 bases between. Germline values: CDR1 SGHVS, CDR2 FQNEAQ. This CDR3 has 16 residues. CDR3 sequence reads: CASSPFSGTSTDTQYF. The CDR3 DNA sequence: TGTGCCAGCAGCCCCTTTAGCGGTACTAGCACAGATACGCAGTATTTT.

This sequence joins TRBV2 and TRBJ2-5; 11 bases match TRBD2. CDR3 length equals 15 residues. The ends lost 4 bases at V and 5 bases at J; junction bases unmatched: 6. Germline V gives CDR1 SNHLY, CDR2 FYNNEI. For the CDR3, the DNA is TGTGCCAGCAGTGGTAGCGGGAGGGCTGAGGAGACCCAGTACTTC. This codes for CASSGSGRAEETQYF. Supplemented by reference TRBV2 and TRBJ2-5, the full variable domain reads EPEVTQTPSHQVTQMGQEVILRCVPISNHLYFYWYRQILGQKVEFLVSFYNNEISEKSEIFDDQFSVERPDGSNFTLKIRSTKLEDSAMYFCASSGSGRAEETQYFGPGTRLLVL.

The rearrangement links TRBV7-7 to TRBJ2-1; 12 bases match TRBD2. Germline assignment: CDR1 SSHAT and CDR2 FNYEAQ (reference sequence). V lost 1 base to trimming and J lost 2 bases; unmatched junction nucleotides: 3. The CDR3 has 17 amino acids. The DNA for the CDR3 is TGTGCCAGCAGCTTAGAAGCTAGCGGGAGGGCCTACAATGAGCAGTTCTTC. Amino acids: CASSLEASGRAYNEQFF. The complete variable domain, with remaining parts taken from reference TRBV7-7 and TRBJ2-1, reads GAGVSQSPRYKVTKRGQDVTLRCDPISSHATLYWYQQALGQGPEFLTYFNYEAQPDKSGLPSDRFSAERPEGSISTLTIQRTEQRDSAMYRCASSLEASGRAYNEQFFGPGTRLTVL.

The chain combines TRBV18 with TRBJ2-5, with D tentatively TRBD1 (5 bases). The V gene lost 2 bases and the J gene lost 5 bases, with 15 bases spanning the gap. Germline-derived CDR1 and CDR2 are KGHSH and LQKENI. The CDR3 spans 15 residues. CDR3 residues: CASSPRARVEETQYF. As DNA, the CDR3 is TGTGCCAGCTCACCAAGGGCCAGGGTCGAGGAGACCCAGTACTTC.

The V call is TRBV19, the J call TRBJ1-1, with TRBD1 matching over 7 bases. The V and J ends lost 5 bases and 1 base, in that order; junction bases with no gene match: 7. The germline gives CDR1 LNHDA, CDR2 SQIVND (reference sequence). The CDR3 extends over 15 amino acids. In DNA form, the CDR3 reads TGTGCCAGTAGTGCACCGGGACAGCAGAACACTGAAGCTTTCTTT. Translation gives CASSAPGQQNTEAFF.

This rearrangement joins TRBV19 to TRBJ2-5; D may be TRBD1 (5 bases). CDR1 is LNHDA and CDR2 is SQIVND in the germline V gene (reference sequence). This CDR3 contains 14 residues. The V end was cut by 3 bases, the J end by 7 bases, with 15 bases between. The CDR3 region has the DNA TGTGCCAGTAGTATTGGACACGCCCGAGGGACCCAGTACTTC. It is translated as CASSIGHARGTQYF.

The chain has TRBV19 and TRBJ2-5; possibly TRBD1 for D (5 bases). CDR3 length: 14 residues. In germline, CDR1 is LNHDA, CDR2 SQIVND (reference sequence). The V and J ends lost 5 bases and 5 bases respectively, with 15 bases between them. CDR3 DNA sequence: TGTGCCAGTAGTGGGGCAGCTCCCCGGGAGACCCAGTACTTC. Its protein is CASSGAAPRETQYF.

The genes are TRBV5-1 and TRBJ2-7; the D gene is possibly TRBD1 (5 bases). The CDR3 spans 18 residues. The ends were cut back, 0 bases at V and 2 bases at J, with 21 bases in the middle. CDR1 and CDR2 from the germline V gene are SGHRS and YFSETQ. CDR3 in amino acids: CASSLGWGASEGAYEQYF. CDR3 nucleotides: TGCGCCAGCAGCTTGGGATGGGGCGCCAGTGAAGGGGCCTACGAGCAGTACTTC.

J is TRBJ2-7 and V is TRBV6-4; 13 nucleotides align to TRBD2. This CDR3 spans 15 amino acids. Germline trimming cut 6 bases from V and 2 bases from J; bases unmatched to any gene: 4. Germline CDR1 MRHNA, CDR2 SNTAGT. Here the CDR3 reads CASSQLAGGTYEQYF. The CDR3, as DNA: TGTGCCAGCAGCCAACTAGCGGGAGGGACCTACGAGCAGTACTTC.

The gene calls are TRBV6-1 and TRBJ2-7, with D maybe TRBD1 (6 bases). The CDR3 sequence is 14 residues long. V was cut by 6 bases and J by 0 bases, with 12 bases left in between. Germline V gene data show CDR1 as MNHNS and CDR2 as SASEGT. The CDR3 loop is CASSPTGSSYEQYF. The CDR3, as DNA: TGTGCCAGCAGCCCGACAGGCTCCTCCTACGAGCAGTACTTC.